This paragraph covers one T cell receptor (beta chain) sequence. Antigen specificity is unknown. These data come from a study of OX40 agonist ivuxolimab in advanced cancers. About the research overall: Every 2 weeks, patients got intravenous ivuxolimab at one of six dose levels (0.01-10 mg/kg). Patients enrolled in dose escalation were diagnosed with hepatocellular carcinoma, melanoma, renal cell or head and neck cancer. A male proportion of just over 80% was recorded, with mean age around 64 years and range roughly 20 to 85. General study findings and limits: Some patients who did not respond also had low normalized T-cell clonal expansion.

TCRdb's copy holds only in-frame clones and misses some; the assay was immunoSEQ multiplex PCR. The sample includes roughly 56,000 clones, roughly 84% seen only once; the top ten take about 4.5%. The input for sequencing was CD4+ or CD8+ T cells sorted from blood, taken in a trial of the OX40 agonist ivuxolimab. The source of this sequence is an adult with an advanced solid tumor such as melanoma, head and neck, liver or kidney cancer.

DNA for the CDR3: TGTGCCAGCAGTGGGGGTCTCGATGGCTACACCTTC. As protein: CASSGGLDGYTF. V and J are TRBV2 and TRBJ1-2; D uncertain. This CDR3 is 12 amino acids long. Germline values: CDR1 SNHLY, CDR2 FYNNEI. Trimming left V 4 bases short and J 6 bases short, with 9 bases between.